The 6 T cell receptor beta chains below come from one sample, sequenced in a study of early T cells in non-severe SARS-CoV-2 infection listed by TCRdb under 2021. Library generation was performed with 5' RACE. TCRdb records NextSeq 500 as the sequencer. TCRdb reprocessed the public reads (quality trimming at Q25 with fastp, clone calling with MiXCR) and kept in-frame beta chains. Here each entry gathers all rows of one CDR3 protein and keeps the most common genes and DNA. This sample gives tens of thousands of distinct CDR3 sequences in total; approximately 4.5% of them show up just once. Together, the top ten hold around 19% of the sample. The sample was whole blood. The receptor set was obtained from an adult who was a healthcare worker with PCR-confirmed SARS-CoV-2 infection or an uninfected control (not recorded which).

This clonotype turned up a few times. This chain connects TRBV2 to TRBJ1-1; maybe TRBD1 (6 bases). Germline-derived CDR1 and CDR2 are SNHLY and FYNNEI. With 8 bases removed from V and 8 bases from J, the gap between germline ends came to 9 bases. This CDR3 is built from 10 residues. CDR3 in DNA: TGTGCCAGCCGCCAGGGGGAAGCTTTCTTT. It encodes CASRQGEAFF. The full variable domain, its missing parts supplied by reference TRBV2 and TRBJ1-1, is EPEVTQTPSHQVTQMGQEVILRCVPISNHLYFYWYRQILGQKVEFLVSFYNNEISEKSEIFDDQFSVERPDGSNFTLKIRSTKLEDSAMYFCASRQGEAFFGQGTRLTVV.

This clonotype has ten or more counts. The chain couples TRBV9 to TRBJ2-1; TRBD2 is a possible D gene (5 bases). Germline V lookup: CDR1 SGDLS, CDR2 YYNGEE. This CDR3 has 15 residues. Deletions cut 4 bases from V and 7 bases from J, with 18 bases between. The CDR3 protein is CASSIPGLAENEQFF. The DNA for the CDR3 is TGTGCCAGCAGCATCCCCGGGCTAGCCGAAAATGAGCAGTTCTTC.

At least ten counts were recorded for this clonotype. The J gene is TRBJ2-7, the V gene TRBV7-9, with 7 bases aligning to TRBD1. The V and J ends lost 0 bases and 7 bases, in that order; junction bases with no gene match: 6. Germline CDR1 reads SEHNR; CDR2 reads FQNEAQ (reference sequence). This CDR3 is 14 amino acids long. CDR3 sequence reads: CASSLAETGREQYF. CDR3 sequence (DNA): TGTGCCAGCAGCTTAGCCGAGACAGGGAGAGAGCAGTACTTC.

This clonotype occurred many times. The chain couples TRBV7-2 to TRBJ2-1; a weak D match, TRBD2 (6 bases). The germline gives CDR1 SGHTA, CDR2 FQGNSA. Deletions cut 2 bases from V and 7 bases from J, with 15 bases between. The CDR3 totals 15 residues. DNA of the CDR3: TGTGCCAGCAGCTTAATGACTAGTGGGGGAAATGAGCAGTTCTTC. Translation gives CASSLMTSGGNEQFF. The whole variable domain, filled in from reference TRBV7-2 and TRBJ2-1, reads GAGVSQSPSNKVTEKGKDVELRCDPISGHTALYWYRQSLGQGLEFLIYFQGNSAPDKSGLPSDRFSAERTGGSVSTLTIQRTQQEDSAVYLCASSLMTSGGNEQFFGPGTRLTVL.

This clonotype was counted at least ten times. The V and J genes are TRBV7-9 and TRBJ2-5, with TRBD2 matching 13 bases. Germline-derived CDR1 and CDR2 are SEHNR and FQNEAQ (reference sequence). The CDR3 is made up of 17 amino acids. With 5 bases clipped from V and 4 bases from J, the junction kept 10 bases outside the gene matches. The CDR3 loop reads CASSRSPGLAGRETQYF. The CDR3 DNA reads TGTGCCAGCAGCCGTTCACCGGGACTAGCGGGAAGAGAGACCCAGTACTTC.

With respect to this clonotype: A much more abundant neighbour one base away suggests this may be a read error. This chain uses TRBV29-1 with TRBJ2-5, with TRBD1 matching over 7 bases. In germline, CDR1 is SQVTM, CDR2 ANQGSEA. The CDR3 totals 12 residues. The CDR3 DNA sequence: TGCGGCGCCAGACAGGGCCAAGAGACCCAGTACTTC. The encoded protein is CGARQGQETQYF.